This T cell receptor beta chain was profiled in a study of blood T cell repertoires in COVID-19. On the study more broadly: Collection of acute and convalescent COVID-19 samples took place in the United States, Italy and Spain.

V lost 1 base to trimming and J lost 10 bases; unmatched junction nucleotides: 6. This CDR3 has 13 residues. CDR1 and CDR2 (germline): SGHDN, FVKESK. The repertoire was sequenced with immunoSEQ multiplex PCR; TCRdb's copy has only in-frame clones and lacks some. Altogether about 160,000 clones are present, 70% to 90% being singletons, with the ten largest covering 0.55% to 0.6%. The chain links TRBV14 to TRBJ2-7; 8 bases are a match to TRBD1. Sequenced input: peripheral blood. The sequence was obtained from a man in his sixties with COVID-19, enrolled during active disease. CDR3 in amino acids: CASSQGPGQAQYF. The CDR3 nucleotides read TGTGCCAGCAGCCAAGGCCCGGGACAGGCCCAGTACTTC.